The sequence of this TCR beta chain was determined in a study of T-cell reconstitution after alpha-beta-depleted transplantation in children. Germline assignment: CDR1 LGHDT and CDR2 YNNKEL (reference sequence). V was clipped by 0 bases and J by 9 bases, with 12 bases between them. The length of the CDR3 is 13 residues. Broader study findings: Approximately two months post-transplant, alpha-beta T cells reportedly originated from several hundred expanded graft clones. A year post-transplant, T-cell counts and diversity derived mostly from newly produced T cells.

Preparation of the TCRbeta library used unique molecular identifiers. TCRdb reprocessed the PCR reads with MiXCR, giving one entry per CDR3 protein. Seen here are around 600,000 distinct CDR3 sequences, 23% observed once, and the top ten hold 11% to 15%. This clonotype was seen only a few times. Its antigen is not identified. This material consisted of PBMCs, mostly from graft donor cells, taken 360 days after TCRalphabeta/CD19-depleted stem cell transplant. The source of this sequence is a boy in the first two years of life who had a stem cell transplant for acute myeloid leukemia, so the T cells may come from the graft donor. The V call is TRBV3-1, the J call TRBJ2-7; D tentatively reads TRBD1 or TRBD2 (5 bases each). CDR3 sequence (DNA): TGTGCCAGCAGCCAAGACGTGGGGACGCCGCAGTACGTC. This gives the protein CASSQDVGTPQYV.